This TCR beta chain was captured by sequencing in a study of technical replicates of blood from several donors. The table came from immunoSEQ multiplex PCR; TCRdb's copy has only in-frame clones and leaves some out. The repertoire holds 80,000 to 100,000 clones, with about 95% as singletons. The receptor was isolated from a human donor in good health. The material sequenced was T cells isolated from PBMCs.

CDR3 protein: CASSQQQGDTQYF. CDR3 in DNA: TGTGCCAGCAGCCAACAACAGGGAGATACGCAGTATTTT. This chain joins TRBV4-2 and TRBJ2-3; TRBD1 might be the D (6 bases). In germline, CDR1 is LGHNA, CDR2 YNFKEQ. Trimming left V 2 bases short and J 5 bases short, with 8 bases between. This CDR3 has 13 amino acids.